This T cell receptor (beta chain) was recorded in a study of cytomegalovirus exposure and HLA in healthy donors. General study findings and limits: Compared with the roughly 700-donor mean, an Asian-associated ancestry cluster reportedly had fewer N-insertions, according to a later analysis.

Sampled while nominally healthy, donors likely had unrecorded immune exposures. Germline CDR1 and CDR2: SGHRS and YFSETQ. V was pared by 3 bases and J by 3 bases, with 7 bases between. The CDR3 consists of 12 residues. This clone was observed a few times. Antigen unknown. The PCR was carried out with 60 Vbeta primers and 13 Jbeta primers. Only in-frame clones appear in the TCRdb table, and some are missing; sequencing was by immunoSEQ multiplex PCR. This table holds 210,000 or so clones, about 85% found once. This receptor was identified in a girl aged 2 to 9 in good health and CMV-seronegative. The rearrangement links TRBV5-1 to TRBJ2-7; D is unresolved. Sequencing used PBMCs. The CDR3 sequence is CASSSDIYEQYF. The CDR3 DNA reads as TGCGCCAGCAGCTCCGACATCTACGAGCAGTACTTC.